What follows are 24 T cell receptor beta chains derived from one specimen sequenced in a study of blood T cell repertoires in COVID-19. Measured with immunoSEQ multiplex PCR; TCRdb has only the in-frame clones, and not every one. This sample has 200,000 to 300,000 clones; 88% occur once, and the top ten carry 3.1%. Material for sequencing was PBMCs or T cells enriched from blood (not recorded which). Receptor source: a woman in her forties who had been exposed to COVID-19.

The V gene is TRBV2, the J gene TRBJ2-3, with 13 bases lining up with TRBD2. Germline V CDR1 and CDR2: SNHLY, FYNNEI. Losses at the gene ends were 6 bases for V and 2 bases for J; bases not matched to a gene: 5. This CDR3 spans 16 amino acids. CDR3: CASSGLAGDVTDTQYF. The CDR3 coding sequence is TGTGCCAGCAGCGGACTAGCGGGAGACGTCACAGATACGCAGTATTTT.

This clone occurred once. The rearrangement joins TRBV27 to TRBJ2-1, with TRBD2 matching over 8 bases. Germline V lookup: CDR1 MNHEY, CDR2 SMNVEV (reference sequence). With V trimmed by 5 bases and J by 3 bases, 9 bases remained unmatched. The CDR3 has 16 residues. The DNA of the CDR3 is TGTGCCAGCAGTGACCCCAGCGGGAGTGGCTACAATGAGCAGTTCTTC. This gives the protein CASSDPSGSGYNEQFF.

The gene calls are TRBV6-2 or TRBV6-3 and TRBJ2-2, with TRBD2 identical over 8 bases. The CDR3 consists of 16 residues. Germline CDR1 MNHEY, CDR2 SVGEGT. The junction had 6 bases not matched to a gene; V was cut back by 2 bases and J by 4 bases. CDR3 amino acids: CASSYPRGGLTGELFF. In nucleotides, the CDR3 is TGTGCCAGCAGTTACCCACGGGGGGGCCTCACCGGGGAGCTGTTTTTT.

The chain has TRBV7-3 and TRBJ2-2; tentatively, D is TRBD1 (5 bases). CDR3 length: 14 residues. V dropped 3 bases and J dropped 6 bases, with 11 bases sitting between them. Germline lookup yields CDR1 SGHTA and CDR2 FQGTGA. The CDR3 region is CASSFSGLSGELFF. The CDR3 bases are TGTGCCAGCAGCTTTTCAGGGTTATCCGGGGAGCTGTTTTTT.

This clone has a handful of counts. The chain is built from TRBV5-8 and TRBJ2-2, with 8 bases lining up with TRBD2. V was pared by 4 bases and J by 2 bases, with 13 bases of the junction left unmatched. Germline CDR1 SGHTS, CDR2 YDEGEE. The CDR3 runs 18 residues. For the CDR3, the DNA is TGTGCCAGCAGCCTAGACATCTTAGCGGGGAGTAACACCGGGGAGCTGTTTTTT. Translating it yields CASSLDILAGSNTGELFF.

This chain uses TRBV5-8 with TRBJ2-6; 7 bases fit TRBD1. Germline-derived CDR1 and CDR2 are SGHTS and YDEGEE. Trimming cost V 2 bases and J 4 bases; bases outside gene matches: 3. This CDR3 has 15 residues. CDR3 amino acids: CASSFTGAGANVLTF. CDR3 DNA: TGTGCCAGCAGCTTTACAGGGGCCGGGGCCAACGTCCTGACTTTC.

The count of this clone is one. CDR3 amino acids: CATSDPSTSEDTDTQYF. The CDR3, as DNA: TGTGCCACCAGTGATCCCTCCACTAGTGAGGACACAGATACGCAGTATTTT. This chain joins TRBV24-1 and TRBJ2-3; perhaps TRBD2 as D (5 bases). Looked up from germline, CDR1 is KGHDR and CDR2 is SFDVKD. The V end lost 3 bases, the J end lost 2 bases, and 17 bases lay between the germline ends. There are 17 residues in the CDR3.

This clone was counted once. The chain uses TRBV12-3 or TRBV12-4 and TRBJ1-2, with 8 bases aligning to TRBD1. The CDR3 is 13 amino acids. V dropped 7 bases and J dropped 6; count of bases not matched to a gene: 7. DNA for the CDR3: TGTGCCAGCATCCACGGGACAGGCGATGGCTACACCTTC. Its protein is CASIHGTGDGYTF.

The CDR3 region is CASSLRSIGSSYNEQFF. The CDR3 nucleotides read TGTGCCAGCAGCCTCCGGAGTATCGGGAGCTCCTACAATGAGCAGTTCTTC. The chain uses TRBV9 and TRBJ2-1; maybe TRBD2 (6 bases). Trimming removed 4 bases from V and 0 bases from J, with 17 bases in between. CDR3 length equals 17 residues. Germline CDR1 reads SGDLS; CDR2 reads YYNGEE.

The gene calls are TRBV9 and TRBJ2-2; the D gene is possibly TRBD1 (6 bases). V lost 3 bases, J lost 5 bases, and 20 bases lay in between. CDR3 length: 17 residues. In germline, CDR1 is SGDLS, CDR2 YYNGEE. The CDR3 DNA reads as TGTGCCAGCAGCGACAAACTCTCATTACAGGGAACCGGGGAGCTGTTTTTT. Protein: CASSDKLSLQGTGELFF.

This rearrangement joins TRBV4-2 to TRBJ1-1; weak D call: TRBD1 (6 bases). This CDR3 has 15 amino acids. Germline lookup yields CDR1 LGHNA and CDR2 YNFKEQ. V gave up 0 bases and J gave up 6 bases, with 14 bases separating them. CDR3 in amino acids: CASSQEIRTAPEAFF. CDR3 in DNA: TGTGCCAGCAGCCAAGAAATACGGACAGCCCCTGAAGCTTTCTTT.

This chain uses TRBV10-3 with TRBJ2-5, with D maybe TRBD1 (5 bases). The germline V gene has CDR1 ENHRY and CDR2 SYGVKD. This CDR3 is built from 14 residues. V was trimmed by 0 bases and J by 4 bases, leaving 9 bases between them. Written as DNA, the CDR3 is TGTGCCATCAGTGAGTCGACAAGGGGAGAGACCCAGTACTTC. Protein: CAISESTRGETQYF.

The rearrangement links TRBV3-1 (or the pseudogene TRBV3-2) to TRBJ2-1; D is ambiguous. Trimming took off 4 bases at V and 9 bases at J, with 13 bases between the two ends. Germline V gene sequence: CDR1 LGHDT, CDR2 YNNKEL (reference sequence). This CDR3 has 13 amino acids. This CDR3 is CASSLSPRSEQFF. In DNA, the CDR3 is TGTGCCAGCAGCCTTTCCCCTAGAAGTGAGCAGTTCTTC.

V gene TRBV7-2 combines with J gene TRBJ2-5, with D possibly matching TRBD1 (6 bases). Trimming removed 5 bases at V and 4 bases at J, with 14 bases between. CDR3 length equals 14 residues. Germline-derived CDR1 and CDR2 are SGHTA and FQGNSA. DNA of the CDR3: TGTGCCAGCAGCCCCTTAGGGGGACGAGAGACCCAGTACTTC. This translates into CASSPLGGRETQYF.

This chain uses TRBV28 with TRBJ2-7; D may be TRBD1 (6 bases). Germline V lookup: CDR1 MDHEN, CDR2 SYDVKM. The germline V and J ends were trimmed by 6 bases and 5 bases, with 20 bases remaining between them. This CDR3 comprises 15 residues. CDR3 region: CASSDPTGIFHEQYV. CDR3 coding DNA: TGTGCCAGCAGCGATCCTACAGGGATTTTCCACGAGCAGTACGTC.

The CDR3 here is CASSVGASGSAQETQYF. CDR3 DNA: TGTGCCAGCAGCGTAGGGGCTAGCGGGAGTGCACAAGAGACCCAGTACTTC. V usage is TRBV9 and J usage is TRBJ2-5; 10 positions match TRBD2. Trimming cost V 0 bases and J 2 bases; bases outside gene matches: 7. The germline V gene encodes CDR1 SGDLS and CDR2 YYNGEE. The CDR3 runs 17 residues.

The chain has TRBV28 and TRBJ1-5; no definite D call. V lost 7 bases, J lost 2 bases, and 15 bases lay in between. The CDR3 covers 15 residues. Germline V gives CDR1 MDHEN, CDR2 SYDVKM. This chain's CDR3 is CASTPPPSGNQPQHF. The CDR3, as DNA: TGTGCCAGCACCCCTCCTCCTTCCGGCAATCAGCCCCAGCATTTT.

The chain recombines TRBV9 with TRBJ2-1, with a possible D match to TRBD2 (6 bases). V was shortened by 4 bases and J by 1 base, with 15 bases between the two germline ends. Per germline, CDR1 SGDLS and CDR2 YYNGEE. The CDR3 is 16 amino acids. This chain's CDR3 is CASSSRDSRSYNEQFF. The CDR3 nucleotides read TGTGCCAGCAGCTCACGGGACTCCAGATCCTACAATGAGCAGTTCTTC.

The chain uses TRBV27 and TRBJ1-5; no clear D. CDR1 is MNHEY and CDR2 is SMNVEV in the germline V gene (reference sequence). Trimming stripped 8 bases from V and 5 bases from J, with 13 bases between. The length of the CDR3 is 13 residues. The CDR3 DNA is TGTGCCAGCGCGATCTATGTCGATCAGCCCCAGCATTTT. It specifies CASAIYVDQPQHF.

V usage is TRBV21-1 and J usage is TRBJ2-7; TRBD1 was called by the table and not checked on the DNA. TRBV21-1 is a known pseudogene. This CDR3 is built from 15 residues. Written as DNA, the CDR3 is TGTGCCAGCAGCCAGGAACAGTCGGTTCGGTACGAGCAGTACTTC. It translates to CASSQEQSVRYEQYF.

The chain joins TRBV10-3 to TRBJ1-2; D gene uncertain. V lost 7 bases to trimming and J lost 2 bases, with 14 bases between them. Germline-derived CDR1 and CDR2 are ENHRY and SYGVKD. The CDR3 has 14 residues. This CDR3 reads CAIKVMNSNYGYTF. The CDR3 region has the DNA TGTGCCATCAAAGTAATGAACAGCAACTATGGCTACACCTTC.

The chain carries TRBV21-1 and TRBJ1-4; TRBD1 is taken as the D call from the table, unchecked against the DNA. TRBV21-1 is shown as a pseudogene. The CDR3 consists of 15 residues. The CDR3 reads CASSASGTGYEKLFF. In DNA form, the CDR3 reads TGTGCCAGCAGCGCCTCCGGGACAGGGTACGAAAAACTGTTTTTT.

This sequence joins TRBV12-3 or TRBV12-4 and TRBJ1-6; D perhaps matches TRBD1 (6 bases). The CDR3 is 11 residues long. V shed 8 bases and J shed 13 bases, with 12 bases lying between them. The CDR3 reads CASASRGPLHF. The CDR3 nucleotides are TGTGCCAGCGCATCAAGGGGGCCCCTCCACTTT.

The chain carries TRBV5-8 and TRBJ1-1; possibly TRBD1 for D (6 bases). Germline V gene sequence: CDR1 SGHTS, CDR2 YDEGEE. The V gene lost 4 bases and the J gene lost 10 bases, with 14 bases spanning the gap. The CDR3 spans 12 residues. The CDR3 is CASSQTGIGAFF. For the CDR3, the DNA is TGTGCCAGCAGCCAAACAGGGATCGGAGCTTTCTTT. The variable domain in full, completed from reference TRBV5-8 and TRBJ1-1, reads EAGVTQSPTHLIKTRGQQATLRCSPISGHTSVYWYQQALGLGLQFLLWYDEGEERNRGNFPPRFSGRQFPNYSSELNVNALELEDSALYLCASSQTGIGAFFGQGTRLTVV.